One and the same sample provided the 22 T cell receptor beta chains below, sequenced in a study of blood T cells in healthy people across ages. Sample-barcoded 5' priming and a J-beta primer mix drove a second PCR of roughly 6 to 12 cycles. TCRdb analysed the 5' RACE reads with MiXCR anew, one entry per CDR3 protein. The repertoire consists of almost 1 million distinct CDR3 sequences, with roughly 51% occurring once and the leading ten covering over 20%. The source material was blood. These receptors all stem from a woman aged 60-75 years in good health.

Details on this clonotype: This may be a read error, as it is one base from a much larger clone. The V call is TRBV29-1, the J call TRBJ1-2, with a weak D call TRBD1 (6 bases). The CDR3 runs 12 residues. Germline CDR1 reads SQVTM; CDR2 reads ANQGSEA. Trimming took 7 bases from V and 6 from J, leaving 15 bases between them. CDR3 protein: CSAHRDTDGYTF. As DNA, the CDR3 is TGCAGCGCCCACAGGGACACGGATGGCTACACCTTC.

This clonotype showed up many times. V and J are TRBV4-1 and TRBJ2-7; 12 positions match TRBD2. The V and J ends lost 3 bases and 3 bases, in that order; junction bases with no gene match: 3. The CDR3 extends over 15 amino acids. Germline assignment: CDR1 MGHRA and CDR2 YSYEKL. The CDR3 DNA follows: TGCGCCAGCAGCCAGCCGGGACTAGCGGGCTACGAGCAGTACTTC. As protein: CASSQPGLAGYEQYF.

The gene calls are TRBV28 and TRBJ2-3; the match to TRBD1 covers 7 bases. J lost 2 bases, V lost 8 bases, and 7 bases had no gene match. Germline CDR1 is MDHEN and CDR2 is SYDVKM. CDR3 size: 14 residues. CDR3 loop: CASDEGGDTDTQYF. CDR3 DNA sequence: TGTGCCAGCGACGAAGGGGGCGACACAGATACGCAGTATTTT.

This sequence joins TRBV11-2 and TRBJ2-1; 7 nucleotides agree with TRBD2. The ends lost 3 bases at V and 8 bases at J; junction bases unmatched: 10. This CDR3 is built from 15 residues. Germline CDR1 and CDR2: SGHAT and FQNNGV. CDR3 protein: CASSFTAGVIDEQFF. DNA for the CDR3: TGTGCCAGCAGCTTTACCGCGGGAGTCATCGATGAGCAGTTCTTC.

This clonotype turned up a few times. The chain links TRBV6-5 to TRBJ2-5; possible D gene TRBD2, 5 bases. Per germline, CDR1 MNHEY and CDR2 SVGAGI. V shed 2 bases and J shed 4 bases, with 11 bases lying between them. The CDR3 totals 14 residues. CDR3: CASSYPGSGETQYF. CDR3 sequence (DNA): TGTGCCAGCAGTTACCCGGGGTCAGGAGAGACCCAGTACTTC.

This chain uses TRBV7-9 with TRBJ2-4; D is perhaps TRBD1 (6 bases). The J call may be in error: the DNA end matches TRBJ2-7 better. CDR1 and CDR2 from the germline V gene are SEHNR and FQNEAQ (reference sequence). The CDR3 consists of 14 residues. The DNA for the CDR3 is TGTGCCAGTAGCCCCCCGGTCAGGGGCCACGAGCAGTACTTC. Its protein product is CASSPPVRGHEQYF.

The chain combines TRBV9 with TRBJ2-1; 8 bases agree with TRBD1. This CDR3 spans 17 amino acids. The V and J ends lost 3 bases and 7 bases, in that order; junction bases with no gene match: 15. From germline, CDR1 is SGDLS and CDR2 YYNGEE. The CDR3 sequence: CASSAQSPGQVRNEQFF. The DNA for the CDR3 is TGTGCCAGCAGCGCACAATCACCGGGACAGGTTCGGAATGAGCAGTTCTTC.

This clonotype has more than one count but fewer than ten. The CDR3 DNA reads TGCGCCAGCAGCTCCCTTAAGGCAGATCTCCCCTACGAGCAGTACTTC. Protein: CASSSLKADLPYEQYF. The chain recombines TRBV5-1 with TRBJ2-7; D gene unclear. CDR1 SGHRS and CDR2 YFSETQ come from the germline V gene. CDR3 length equals 16 residues. V shed 3 bases and J shed 2 bases, with 18 bases lying between them.

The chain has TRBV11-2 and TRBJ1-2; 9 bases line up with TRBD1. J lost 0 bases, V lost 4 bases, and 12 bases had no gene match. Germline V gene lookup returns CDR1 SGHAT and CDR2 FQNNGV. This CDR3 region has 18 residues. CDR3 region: CASSSGTGRRRANYGYTF. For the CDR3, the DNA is TGTGCCAGCAGCTCCGGGACAGGGAGGCGACGGGCTAACTATGGCTACACCTTC.

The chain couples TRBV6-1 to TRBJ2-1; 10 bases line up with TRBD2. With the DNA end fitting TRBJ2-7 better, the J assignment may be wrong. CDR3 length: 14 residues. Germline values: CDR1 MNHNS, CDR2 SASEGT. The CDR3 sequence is CASKAASGSIEQYF. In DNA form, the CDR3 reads TGTGCCAGCAAGGCGGCTAGCGGGAGTATAGAGCAGTACTTC.

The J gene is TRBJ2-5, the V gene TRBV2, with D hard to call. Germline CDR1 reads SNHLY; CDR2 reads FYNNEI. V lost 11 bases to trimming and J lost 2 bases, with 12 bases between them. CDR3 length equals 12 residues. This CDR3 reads CAGRALQETQYF. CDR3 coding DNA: TGTGCCGGACGGGCATTACAAGAGACCCAGTACTTC. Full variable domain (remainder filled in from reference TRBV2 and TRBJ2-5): EPEVTQTPSHQVTQMGQEVILRCVPISNHLYFYWYRQILGQKVEFLVSFYNNEISEKSEIFDDQFSVERPDGSNFTLKIRSTKLEDSAMYFCAGRALQETQYFGPGTRLLVL.

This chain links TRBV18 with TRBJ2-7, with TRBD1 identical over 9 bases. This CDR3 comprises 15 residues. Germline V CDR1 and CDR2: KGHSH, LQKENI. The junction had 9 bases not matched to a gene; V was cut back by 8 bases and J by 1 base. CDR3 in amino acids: CASAIGQGLSYEQYF. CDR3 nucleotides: TGTGCCAGCGCGATCGGACAGGGGCTTTCCTACGAGCAGTACTTC.

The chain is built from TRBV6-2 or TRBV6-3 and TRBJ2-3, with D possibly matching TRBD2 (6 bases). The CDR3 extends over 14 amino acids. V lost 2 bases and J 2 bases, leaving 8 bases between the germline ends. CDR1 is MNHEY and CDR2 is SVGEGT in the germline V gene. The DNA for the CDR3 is TGTGCCAGCAGTTACGGGGAGGCCACAGATACGCAGTATTTT. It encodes CASSYGEATDTQYF.

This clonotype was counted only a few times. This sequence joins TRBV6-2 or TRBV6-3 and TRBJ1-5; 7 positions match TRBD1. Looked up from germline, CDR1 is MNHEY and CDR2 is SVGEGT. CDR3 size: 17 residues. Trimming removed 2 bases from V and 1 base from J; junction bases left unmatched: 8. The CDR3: CASSYPGTDVSNQPQHF. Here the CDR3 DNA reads TGTGCCAGCAGTTACCCCGGGACAGATGTAAGCAATCAGCCCCAGCATTTT.

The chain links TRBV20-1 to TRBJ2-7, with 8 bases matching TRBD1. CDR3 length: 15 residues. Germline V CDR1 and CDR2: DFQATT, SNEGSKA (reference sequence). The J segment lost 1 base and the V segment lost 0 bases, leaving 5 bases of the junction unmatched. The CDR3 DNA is TGCAGTGCTAGAGATAGGGACAGGTCGTCCTACGAGCAGTACTTC. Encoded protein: CSARDRDRSSYEQYF.

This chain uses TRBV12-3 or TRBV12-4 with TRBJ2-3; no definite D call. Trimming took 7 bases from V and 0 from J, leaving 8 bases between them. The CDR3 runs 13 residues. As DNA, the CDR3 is TGTGCCAGCATGGGCCAGAGCACAGATACGCAGTATTTT. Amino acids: CASMGQSTDTQYF.

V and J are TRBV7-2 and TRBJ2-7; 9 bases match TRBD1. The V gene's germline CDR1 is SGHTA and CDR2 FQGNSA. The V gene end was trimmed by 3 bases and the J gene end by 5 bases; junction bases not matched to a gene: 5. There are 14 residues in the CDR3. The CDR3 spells CASSFATGGHEQYF. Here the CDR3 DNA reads TGTGCCAGCAGCTTTGCTACAGGGGGCCACGAGCAGTACTTC.

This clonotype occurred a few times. DNA for the CDR3: TGTGCCAGCAGCTTTCCCCCTACGAGAGGGACCAGGGGAGGCTATCAGCCCCAGCATTTT. Protein: CASSFPPTRGTRGGYQPQHF. The chain joins TRBV28 to TRBJ1-5; the D gene is possibly TRBD1 (6 bases). CDR1 MDHEN and CDR2 SYDVKM come from the germline V gene. Deletions cut 6 bases from V and 5 bases from J, with 32 bases between. CDR3 length: 20 residues.

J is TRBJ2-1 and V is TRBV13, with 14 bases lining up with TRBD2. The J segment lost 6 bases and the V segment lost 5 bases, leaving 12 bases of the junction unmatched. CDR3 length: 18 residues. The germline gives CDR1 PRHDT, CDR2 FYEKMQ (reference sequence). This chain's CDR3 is CASSPPGLAGEKGNEQFF. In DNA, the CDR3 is TGTGCCAGCAGCCCACCGGGACTAGCGGGAGAGAAAGGCAATGAGCAGTTCTTC. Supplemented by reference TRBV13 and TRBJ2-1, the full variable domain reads AAGVIQSPRHLIKEKRETATLKCYPIPRHDTVYWYQQGPGQDPQFLISFYEKMQSDKGSIPDRFSAQQFSDYHSELNMSSLELGDSALYFCASSPPGLAGEKGNEQFFGPGTRLTVL.

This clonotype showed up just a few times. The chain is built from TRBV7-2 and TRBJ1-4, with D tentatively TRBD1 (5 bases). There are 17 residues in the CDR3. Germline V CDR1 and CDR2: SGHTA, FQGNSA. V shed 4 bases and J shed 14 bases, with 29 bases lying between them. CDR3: CASSYQRTGSTPLKLFF. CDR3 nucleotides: TGTGCCAGCAGCTACCAAAGAACAGGATCCACGCCACTAAAGCTGTTTTTT.

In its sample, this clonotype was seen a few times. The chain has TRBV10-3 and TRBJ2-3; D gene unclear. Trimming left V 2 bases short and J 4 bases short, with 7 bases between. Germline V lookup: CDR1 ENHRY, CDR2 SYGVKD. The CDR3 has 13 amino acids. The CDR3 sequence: CAISEMYSDTQYF. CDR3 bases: TGTGCCATCAGTGAGATGTATTCAGATACGCAGTATTTT.

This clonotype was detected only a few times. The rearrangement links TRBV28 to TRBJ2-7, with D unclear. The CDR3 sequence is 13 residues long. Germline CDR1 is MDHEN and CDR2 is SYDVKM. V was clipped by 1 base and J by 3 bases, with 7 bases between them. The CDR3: CASSLFAGYEQYF. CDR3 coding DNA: TGTGCCAGCAGTTTATTTGCCGGCTACGAGCAGTACTTC.